These 28 T cell receptor beta chains share one sample of origin, sequenced in a study of T cell repertoires in cytomegalovirus infection. TCRdb reanalysed the reads using MiXCR and keeps one entry per CDR3 protein. The sample records about 530,000 distinct CDR3 sequences, around 27% being singletons. What was sequenced was PBMCs. These receptors all come from a human donor in good health (CMV status not recorded). Some clones in this sample may be carry-over from other donors' samples.

This clonotype was counted between two and nine times. The chain joins TRBV24-1 to TRBJ2-1; 8 nucleotides match TRBD1. With 4 bases clipped from V and 7 bases from J, the junction kept 14 bases outside the gene matches. This CDR3 has 17 residues. The germline CDR1 and CDR2 sequences are KGHDR and SFDVKD. The CDR3 DNA is TGTGCCACCAGTGAGTCAGGACAGGGAAGAGGCTGGAATGAGCAGTTCTTC. Protein sequence: CATSESGQGRGWNEQFF.

This clonotype was seen only a few times. The V gene is TRBV28, the J gene TRBJ2-5; D might be TRBD2 (5 bases). V shed 4 bases and J shed 7 bases, with 10 bases lying between them. The CDR3 length is 12 residues. Germline V gene lookup returns CDR1 MDHEN and CDR2 SYDVKM. The CDR3 protein is CASSSDWWTQYF. CDR3 nucleotides: TGTGCCAGCAGTTCGGACTGGTGGACCCAGTACTTC.

Only a few counts were recorded for this clonotype. The CDR3, as DNA: TGTGCCAGTAGAGACAGGACGCTTGGGCAGCCCCAGCATTTT. Translating it yields CASRDRTLGQPQHF. The chain links TRBV19 to TRBJ1-5, with D possibly matching TRBD1 (6 bases). The CDR3 length is 14 residues. V was pared by 6 bases and J by 7 bases, with 16 bases between. Looked up from germline, CDR1 is LNHDA and CDR2 is SQIVND (reference sequence).

This chain uses TRBV4-1 with TRBJ2-1, with 10 positions matching TRBD1. The germline CDR1 and CDR2 sequences are MGHRA and YSYEKL. The CDR3 covers 15 residues. Germline trimming cut 5 bases from V and 9 bases from J; bases unmatched to any gene: 10. Here the CDR3 reads CASSDRDRGLGEQFF. CDR3 in DNA: TGCGCCAGCAGCGACCGGGACAGGGGCCTCGGTGAGCAGTTCTTC.

The CDR3 reads CASSPWRANVLTF. CDR3 coding DNA: TGTGCCAGCAGTCCCTGGAGGGCCAACGTCCTGACTTTC. The chain has TRBV27 and TRBJ2-6; D is undetermined. The germline CDR1 and CDR2 sequences are MNHEY and SMNVEV (reference sequence). This CDR3 comprises 13 residues. Trimming removed 5 bases at V and 5 bases at J, with 7 bases between. The full variable domain, completed using reference TRBV27 and TRBJ2-6, is EAQVTQNPRYLITVTGKKLTVTCSQNMNHEYMSWYRQDPGLGLRQIYYSMNVEVTDKGDVPEGYKVSRKEKRNFPLILESPSPNQTSLYFCASSPWRANVLTFGAGSRLTVL.

V usage is TRBV10-3 and J usage is TRBJ2-5; tentative D call: TRBD2 (6 bases). Germline CDR1 and CDR2: ENHRY and SYGVKD. Between the trimmed V and J ends, which lost 7 bases and 5 bases, there was a span of 11 bases. This CDR3 has 12 residues. DNA of the CDR3: TGTGCCATCACAGGGACTTTGGAGACCCAGTACTTC. This sequence encodes CAITGTLETQYF.

This clonotype was observed a single time. The rearrangement uses TRBV11-1 and TRBJ2-7, with D hard to call. The germline V gene has CDR1 SGHAT and CDR2 FQDESV (reference sequence). The CDR3 sequence is 13 residues long. Between the trimmed V and J ends, which lost 4 bases and 5 bases, there was a span of 12 bases. DNA of the CDR3: TGTGCCAGCAGCTCTCGGACGCGCCACGAGCAGTACTTC. Amino acid sequence: CASSSRTRHEQYF.

The chain employs TRBV4-1 and TRBJ1-2; 10 bases are shared with TRBD1. From germline, CDR1 is MGHRA and CDR2 YSYEKL. V lost 1 base and J lost 6; bases outside the gene matches: 5. The CDR3 extends over 15 amino acids. CDR3 residues: CASSQALGTGDGYTF. As DNA, the CDR3 is TGCGCCAGCAGCCAAGCTCTGGGGACAGGGGATGGCTACACCTTC.

This clonotype showed up just a few times. The V gene is TRBV5-1, the J gene TRBJ2-3; D may correspond to TRBD1 or TRBD2 (6 bases each). The V end was cut by 8 bases, the J end by 3 bases, with 16 bases between. CDR1 and CDR2 from the germline V gene are SGHRS and YFSETQ. This CDR3 contains 14 residues. The DNA of the CDR3 is TGCGCCAGTAGGCCCTCGGGGGCAACAGATACGCAGTATTTT. This codes for CASRPSGATDTQYF.

The V gene is TRBV5-4, the J gene TRBJ2-5; D is unresolved. The V end was cut by 0 bases, the J end by 4 bases, with 10 bases between. CDR1 is SGHNT and CDR2 is YYREEE in the germline V gene (reference sequence). CDR3 size: 14 residues. This CDR3 is CASSLGGFVETQYF. The CDR3 DNA is TGTGCCAGCAGCTTGGGGGGATTTGTAGAGACCCAGTACTTC. The entire variable domain, with the rest obtained from reference TRBV5-4 and TRBJ2-5, is as follows: ETGVTQSPTHLIKTRGQQVTLRCSSQSGHNTVSWYQQALGQGPQFIFQYYREEENGRGNFPPRFSGLQFPNYSSELNVNALELDDSALYLCASSLGGFVETQYFGPGTRLLVL.

This clonotype appeared a few times. The V gene is TRBV7-9, the J gene TRBJ2-5; TRBD2 matches at 7 bases. Trimming cost V 5 bases and J 3 bases; bases outside gene matches: 12. CDR1 and CDR2 from the germline V gene are SEHNR and FQNEAQ (reference sequence). The CDR3 runs 16 residues. CDR3 in DNA: TGTGCCAGCAGCATCCTCAGCGGGGAGGAGAAAGAGACCCAGTACTTC. It codes for CASSILSGEEKETQYF.

This clonotype has a handful of counts. The genes are TRBV27 and TRBJ2-1, with 12 bases fitting TRBD2. V gave up 3 bases and J gave up 1 base; unmatched junction bases: 4. The CDR3 consists of 17 residues. The V gene's germline CDR1 is MNHEY and CDR2 SMNVEV (reference sequence). The CDR3, as DNA: TGTGCCAGCAGTTTTTTCGGGACTAGCGGGTCCTACAATGAGCAGTTCTTC. Encoded protein: CASSFFGTSGSYNEQFF.

This clonotype has just one count. V is TRBV2 and J is TRBJ2-1; TRBD2 aligns across 11 bases. Germline CDR1 and CDR2: SNHLY and FYNNEI. After removal of 7 bases from V and 9 bases from J, the junction contained 8 bases not matched to a gene. The CDR3 consists of 14 residues. The CDR3 bases are TGTGCCAGCATAGCGGGAGGGCCTGTCCGTGAGCAGTTCTTC. Translated, it gives CASIAGGPVREQFF.

J is TRBJ2-2 and V is TRBV6-1; tentatively, D is TRBD2 (5 bases). V lost 4 bases to trimming and J lost 4 bases, with 16 bases between them. The CDR3 runs 16 residues. CDR1 is MNHNS and CDR2 is SASEGT in the germline V gene. This chain's CDR3 is CASSVSRAAGTGELFF. As DNA, the CDR3 is TGTGCCAGCAGTGTCTCTCGCGCGGCGGGCACCGGGGAGCTGTTTTTT.

This clonotype was counted a few times. The V gene is TRBV7-9, the J gene TRBJ2-1, with a weak D call TRBD1 (6 bases). Germline loops: CDR1 SEHNR, CDR2 FQNEAQ (reference sequence). The CDR3 totals 15 residues. V gave up 5 bases and J gave up 5 bases, with 16 bases separating them. CDR3: CASSMGQGSNNEQFF. Here the CDR3 DNA reads TGTGCCAGCAGCATGGGGCAGGGGAGCAACAATGAGCAGTTCTTC.

This clonotype was seen repeatedly, ten times or more. The chain joins TRBV7-2 to TRBJ2-7; 8 bases fit TRBD2. Trimming at V came to 4 bases and at J to 4 bases, leaving 3 bases not matched to a gene. The CDR3 runs 13 residues. Germline CDR1 is SGHTA and CDR2 is FQGNSA. CDR3 residues: CASSSRLAYEQYF. CDR3 DNA: TGTGCCAGCAGCTCCCGACTAGCGTACGAGCAGTACTTC.

CDR3 DNA: TGCAGCTCCAGATCCACAGATACGCAGTATTTT. Residues: CSSRSTDTQYF. V and J are TRBV29-1 and TRBJ2-3; no definite D call. CDR3 size: 11 residues. V was trimmed by 8 bases and J by 2 bases, leaving 8 bases between them. CDR1 is SQVTM and CDR2 is ANQGSEA in the germline V gene.

This clonotype was found a few times. The rearrangement joins TRBV12-3 or TRBV12-4 to TRBJ2-1; no definite D call. Trimming shortened V by 6 bases and J by 7 bases, and 7 bases separated the two germline ends. This CDR3 is built from 11 residues. The CDR3 nucleotides are TGTGCCAGCAGCCGATCGAATGAGCAGTTCTTC. It yields the protein CASSRSNEQFF.

The V call is TRBV30, the J call TRBJ1-5; TRBD1 agrees at 7 bases. Looked up from germline, CDR1 is GTSNPN and CDR2 is SVGIG (reference sequence). The CDR3 extends over 14 amino acids. V trimming: 4 bases; J trimming: 5 bases; junction bases outside the gene matches: 8. In DNA form, the CDR3 reads TGTGCCTGGAACCGTTACAGGGGAGATCAGCCCCAGCATTTT. This translates into CAWNRYRGDQPQHF.

The chain employs TRBV2 and TRBJ2-7; 12 bases are shared with TRBD2. Unmatched junction bases numbered 4, after V lost 1 base and J lost 3 bases. Per the germline V gene, CDR1 is SNHLY and CDR2 is FYNNEI. The CDR3 runs 16 residues. This CDR3 reads CASSEGLAGAGYEQYF. CDR3 nucleotide sequence: TGTGCCAGCAGTGAAGGACTAGCGGGAGCCGGCTACGAGCAGTACTTC.

In its sample, this clonotype was seen many times. This chain uses TRBV7-6 with TRBJ1-2, with TRBD1 identical over 7 bases. This CDR3 has 14 residues. Per the germline V gene, CDR1 is SGHVS and CDR2 is FNYEAQ. Losses at the gene ends were 4 bases for V and 5 bases for J; bases not matched to a gene: 7. The CDR3 loop reads CASSSHRDSYGYTF. CDR3 bases: TGTGCCAGCAGCTCACACCGGGACAGTTATGGCTACACCTTC.

The V call is TRBV19, the J call TRBJ1-5; D is ambiguous. The CDR3 consists of 15 residues. Germline V gives CDR1 LNHDA, CDR2 SQIVND (reference sequence). The V gene lost 1 base and the J gene lost 3 bases, with 10 bases spanning the gap. CDR3 sequence reads: CASSIVGQNNQPQHF. The CDR3 DNA reads TGTGCCAGTAGTATAGTTGGGCAGAACAATCAGCCCCAGCATTTT. The full variable domain, completed using reference TRBV19 and TRBJ1-5, is DGGITQSPKYLFRKEGQNVTLSCEQNLNHDAMYWYRQDPGQGLRLIYYSQIVNDFQKGDIAEGYSVSREKKESFPLTVTSAQKNPTAFYLCASSIVGQNNQPQHFGDGTRLSIL.

In its sample, this clonotype was seen a few times. The genes are TRBV28 and TRBJ2-1, with 7 positions matching TRBD1. V shed 5 bases, J shed 9 bases, and the junction held 10 bases outside the gene matches. Germline V gene lookup returns CDR1 MDHEN and CDR2 SYDVKM. This CDR3 is built from 14 residues. CDR3 region: CASSDLDRKGEQFF. For the CDR3, the DNA is TGTGCCAGCAGTGATCTGGACAGGAAGGGTGAGCAGTTCTTC.

The chain carries TRBV7-2 and TRBJ1-2; D ambiguous. Trimming pared 1 base from V and 13 bases from J, leaving 16 bases between. Looked up from germline, CDR1 is SGHTA and CDR2 is FQGNSA. The CDR3 loop spans 13 amino acids. DNA for the CDR3: TGTGCCAGCAGCTTAGTAGTCCGGGATCTGTGCACCTTC. It translates to CASSLVVRDLCTF.

This clonotype was counted a few times. As DNA, the CDR3 is TGTGCCACCAGTGATTTGACTAGCGGGAGGGCAGCAGATACGCAGTATTTT. Its translation: CATSDLTSGRAADTQYF. This chain joins TRBV24-1 and TRBJ2-3; TRBD2 matches at 13 bases. The V gene end was trimmed by 0 bases and the J gene end by 4 bases; junction bases not matched to a gene: 3. The germline gives CDR1 KGHDR, CDR2 SFDVKD. The CDR3 sequence is 17 residues long.

This clonotype was seen repeatedly, ten times or more. The chain links TRBV7-9 to TRBJ1-4; D not resolved. Germline assignment: CDR1 SEHNR and CDR2 FQNEAQ (reference sequence). The length of the CDR3 is 14 residues. The V and J ends lost 5 bases and 6 bases respectively, with 13 bases between them. CDR3: CASSNWGRDEKLFF. CDR3 bases: TGTGCCAGCAGCAACTGGGGAAGAGATGAAAAACTGTTTTTT.

This clonotype turned up a few times. This sequence joins TRBV12-3 or TRBV12-4 and TRBJ1-2; perhaps TRBD1 as D (5 bases). V was shortened by 5 bases and J by 0 bases, with 13 bases between the two germline ends. The CDR3 is made up of 15 amino acids. The CDR3 nucleotides read TGTGCCAGCAGTCTTTCAGGGAGGGCTAACTATGGCTACACCTTC. Encoded protein: CASSLSGRANYGYTF.

The chain has TRBV18 and TRBJ1-1; D gene unclear. The length of the CDR3 is 15 residues. In germline, CDR1 is KGHSH, CDR2 LQKENI. Between the trimmed V and J ends, which lost 3 bases and 1 base, there was a span of 12 bases. The CDR3 loop is CASSPGRVQNTEAFF. Here the CDR3 DNA reads TGTGCCAGCTCACCCGGGAGGGTCCAGAACACTGAAGCTTTCTTT.